The 17 T cell receptor beta chains presented below share a single source sample, sequenced in a study of blood T cell repertoires in COVID-19. TCRdb keeps only in-frame clones here, not all; method: immunoSEQ multiplex PCR. The sample holds around 97,000 clones, roughly 86% seen once. The sequencing sample was made of peripheral blood. These TCRs come from a human donor in a cohort sampled during active COVID-19.

The rearrangement links TRBV4-3 to TRBJ1-4, with D perhaps TRBD1 (6 bases). The CDR3 has 15 amino acids. With 0 bases removed from V and 7 bases from J, the gap between germline ends came to 12 bases. From germline, CDR1 is LGHNA and CDR2 YSLEER. CDR3 residues: CASSQDTGPPEKLFF. CDR3 bases: TGCGCCAGCAGCCAAGACACAGGGCCCCCTGAAAAACTGTTTTTT.

This clone was seen a single time. CDR3: CASRVRSASGREKLFF. Written as DNA, the CDR3 is TGCGCCAGCAGGGTTAGGAGCGCTAGCGGGAGAGAAAAACTGTTTTTT. This sequence joins TRBV5-1 and TRBJ1-4; D not certain. Germline-derived CDR1 and CDR2 are SGHRS and YFSETQ. V shed 5 bases and J shed 8 bases, with 22 bases lying between them. CDR3 length: 16 residues.

In nucleotides, the CDR3 is TGTGCCAGCAGAGACCCCAGGGCAATGAACACTGAAGCTTTCTTT. It translates to CASRDPRAMNTEAFF. The V and J genes are TRBV6-5 and TRBJ1-1; tentatively, D is TRBD1 (5 bases). Trimming removed 6 bases at V and 0 bases at J, with 14 bases between. Germline V CDR1 and CDR2: MNHEY, SVGAGI. This CDR3 is 15 amino acids long.

This rearrangement joins TRBV4-1 to TRBJ2-5; D is perhaps TRBD2 (6 bases). CDR1 and CDR2 from the germline V gene are MGHRA and YSYEKL. Trimming took off 1 base at V and 0 bases at J, with 9 bases between the two ends. This CDR3 contains 15 residues. The CDR3 coding sequence is TGCGCCAGCAGCCAAGGCCGGGGGTACCAAGAGACCCAGTACTTC. Translated, it gives CASSQGRGYQETQYF.

This clone was seen only a few times. The V call is TRBV7-6, the J call TRBJ2-7; D is undetermined. The CDR3 runs 14 residues. Trimming shortened V by 1 base and J by 2 bases, and 9 bases separated the two germline ends. In germline, CDR1 is SGHVS, CDR2 FNYEAQ. The CDR3 DNA reads as TGTGCCAGCAGCTTAGGGTCCCGAGCCTACGAGCAGTACTTC. As protein: CASSLGSRAYEQYF.

The chain joins TRBV19 to TRBJ1-5; D is perhaps TRBD1 (5 bases). The CDR3 is 12 amino acids. The ends were cut back, 7 bases at V and 7 bases at J, with 11 bases in the middle. The germline V gene has CDR1 LNHDA and CDR2 SQIVND (reference sequence). CDR3 residues: CASTQGPQPQHF. CDR3 bases: TGTGCCAGTACCCAGGGTCCGCAGCCCCAGCATTTT.

The rearrangement links TRBV10-3 to TRBJ1-2; 7 bases are a match to TRBD1. From germline, CDR1 is ENHRY and CDR2 SYGVKD. The CDR3 totals 14 residues. Trimming removed 5 bases from V and 5 bases from J; junction bases left unmatched: 8. For the CDR3, the DNA is TGTGCCATCAGTACCCAGGGGGTGGGGTATGGCTACACCTTC. This gives the protein CAISTQGVGYGYTF.

The V gene is TRBV15, the J gene TRBJ2-5; D is unresolved. Germline V CDR1 and CDR2: LNHNV, YYDKDF (reference sequence). CDR3 length: 11 amino acids. Trimming stripped 3 bases from V and 7 bases from J, with 6 bases between. CDR3 region: CATSRSRTQYF. The CDR3 DNA follows: TGTGCCACCAGCAGGTCCAGGACCCAGTACTTC.

J is TRBJ1-4 and V is TRBV5-6; 8 bases line up with TRBD1. CDR1 SGHDT and CDR2 YYEEEE come from the germline V gene. V trimming: 4 bases; J trimming: 5 bases; junction bases outside the gene matches: 16. The CDR3 spans 18 residues. The CDR3 here is CASSPGTGSTGSNEKLFF. CDR3 nucleotide sequence: TGTGCCAGCAGCCCGGGGACAGGATCGACTGGCTCAAATGAAAAACTGTTTTTT.

The V call is TRBV25-1, the J call TRBJ2-7; 8 bases are a match to TRBD1. Trimming cost V 5 bases and J 4 bases; bases outside gene matches: 10. CDR3 length equals 15 residues. Germline values: CDR1 MGHDK, CDR2 SYGVNS. The CDR3 nucleotides read TGTGCCAGCAGTAACACCGGGACAGGCAATTACGAGCAGTACTTC. It specifies CASSNTGTGNYEQYF.

V usage is TRBV2 and J usage is TRBJ1-5; TRBD1 agrees at 7 bases. J was trimmed by 4 bases and V by 5 bases; bases with no gene match: 8. CDR1 is SNHLY, CDR2 FYNNEI, per germline. The CDR3 is 15 residues long. For the CDR3, the DNA is TGTGCCAGCAGTCCCGACAGGGCGGGTAATCAGCCCCAGCATTTT. Amino acid sequence: CASSPDRAGNQPQHF.

This chain links TRBV5-4 with TRBJ2-7; a possible D gene is TRBD1 (5 bases). Trimming took off 2 bases at V and 2 bases at J, with 8 bases between the two ends. The CDR3 is 13 residues long. The germline gives CDR1 SGHNT, CDR2 YYREEE (reference sequence). The CDR3 is CASSLEGAYEQYF. The CDR3 DNA sequence: TGTGCCAGCAGCTTAGAAGGGGCCTACGAGCAGTACTTC.

This clone was picked up one time. The chain employs TRBV7-9 and TRBJ2-7; D is possibly TRBD1 (5 bases). The germline CDR1 and CDR2 sequences are SEHNR and FQNEAQ (reference sequence). This CDR3 spans 12 amino acids. V dropped 6 bases and J dropped 3 bases, with 9 bases sitting between them. This chain's CDR3 is CASSFRGYEQYF. CDR3 DNA: TGTGCCAGCAGTTTTAGGGGCTACGAGCAGTACTTC.

This clone was detected a few times. CDR3 region: CASSEYPTNRVSPLHF. DNA of the CDR3: TGTGCCAGCAGTGAATATCCTACTAACAGGGTTTCACCCCTCCACTTT. This chain joins TRBV25-1 and TRBJ1-6, with D possibly being TRBD1 (6 bases). The V gene lost 0 bases and the J gene lost 9 bases, with 15 bases spanning the gap. CDR3 size: 16 residues. Germline V gene data show CDR1 as MGHDK and CDR2 as SYGVNS.

The chain joins TRBV10-3 to TRBJ2-1; D perhaps matches TRBD1 (7 bases). The CDR3 is 13 amino acids. Deletions cut 4 bases from V and 8 bases from J, with 12 bases between. Germline CDR1 ENHRY, CDR2 SYGVKD. CDR3 region: CAISVSRGDEQFF. The CDR3 DNA is TGTGCCATCAGTGTCTCCAGGGGGGATGAGCAGTTCTTC.

This clone was picked up a small number of times. The CDR3: CASSLRGTGANVLTF. The CDR3 coding sequence is TGTGCCAGCAGCTTAAGGGGAACCGGGGCCAACGTCCTGACTTTC. This sequence joins TRBV5-6 and TRBJ2-6; D perhaps matches TRBD1 (5 bases). Germline loops: CDR1 SGHDT, CDR2 YYEEEE. This CDR3 is built from 15 residues. Trimming took 2 bases from V and 4 from J, leaving 10 bases between them.

This chain links TRBV5-6 with TRBJ1-1; 8 bases line up with TRBD1. V shed 4 bases, J shed 5 bases, and the junction held 13 bases outside the gene matches. Germline V gene data show CDR1 as SGHDT and CDR2 as YYEEEE. This CDR3 contains 16 residues. CDR3 DNA: TGTGCCAGCAGCCAGGGGTCTACAGGGGGTTGGACTGAAGCTTTCTTT. It is translated as CASSQGSTGGWTEAFF.